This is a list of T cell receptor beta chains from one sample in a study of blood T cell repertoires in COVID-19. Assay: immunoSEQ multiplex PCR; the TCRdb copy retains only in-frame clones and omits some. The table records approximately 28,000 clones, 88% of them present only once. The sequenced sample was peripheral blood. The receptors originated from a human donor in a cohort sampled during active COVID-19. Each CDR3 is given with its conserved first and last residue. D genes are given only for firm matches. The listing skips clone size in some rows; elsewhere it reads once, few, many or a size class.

TGTGCCAGCAGCTTGAAGGGGGCGGCTGGAAACACCATATATTTT,CASSLKGAAGNTIYF,TRBJ1-3,TRBD1,few,TRBV5-6
TGTGCCAGCAGCCAGGGGGCAGGGGGCTTATCACCCCTCCACTTT,CASSQGAGGLSPLHF,TRBJ1-6,TRBD1,.,TRBV3-1/TRBV3-2
TGTGCCAGTAGTATCGGGGGCTACGAGCAGTACTTC,CASSIGGYEQYF,TRBJ2-7,.,.,TRBV19
TGTGCCTGGAGCCCGACCGGGGAGCTGTTTTTT,CAWSPTGELFF,TRBJ2-2,.,.,TRBV30
TGCGCCAGCAGCTTCGACAGGAGGAGGCTGACAGATACGCAGTATTTT,CASSFDRRRLTDTQYF,TRBJ2-3,.,.,TRBV5-1
TGCAGCGTTGAAGATTGGTCCCGGGACAGGGGACAAAACCACTACGAGCAGTACTTC,CSVEDWSRDRGQNHYEQYF,TRBJ2-7,TRBD1,.,TRBV29-1
TGTGCCACCAGCAGAGATCGACTAGCGTTAGGTACCGGGGAGCTGTTTTTT,CATSRDRLALGTGELFF,TRBJ2-2,TRBD2,.,TRBV15
TGCAGCGTTGAACCCAGTTTGGTCGATGGCTACACCTTC,CSVEPSLVDGYTF,TRBJ1-2,.,once,TRBV29-1
TGTGCCAGCAGACGGGGTTCTAGCGATGAGCAGTTCTTC,CASRRGSSDEQFF,TRBJ2-1,.,.,TRBV6-5
TGTGCCAGCAGCGTAGCTCAGGGGGACTATGGCTACACCTTC,CASSVAQGDYGYTF,TRBJ1-2,TRBD1,.,TRBV9
TGTGCCAGCAGTTCCGTGGGACAGGCCTTCTTCGTCTATGGCTACACCTTC,CASSSVGQAFFVYGYTF,TRBJ1-2,TRBD1,.,TRBV28
TGTGCCAGCAGTTACTCGGGACTAGCGGGGGTATACAATGAGCAGTTCTTC,CASSYSGLAGVYNEQFF,TRBJ2-1,TRBD2,few,TRBV2
TGTGCCACCAGTGACCCGGGACAGGGGAACACCGGGGAGCTGTTTTTT,CATSDPGQGNTGELFF,TRBJ2-2,TRBD1,.,TRBV24-1
TGTGCCAGCAGCTCTACAGGAGCTCCCATCAACGTCCTGACTTTC,CASSSTGAPINVLTF,TRBJ2-6,.,.,TRBV7-9
TGCGCCAGCAGCCAAGTAGGGGAACAGCCCCAGCATTTT,CASSQVGEQPQHF,TRBJ1-5,.,.,TRBV4-1
TGTGCCAGCAGTTACGCGTCAGGGGCTAGGTCACCCCTCCACTTT,CASSYASGARSPLHF,TRBJ1-6,.,once,TRBV6-5
TGTGCCAGCAGTCCGACAGGGAACTATGGCTACACCTTC,CASSPTGNYGYTF,TRBJ1-2,TRBD1,.,TRBV12-3/TRBV12-4
TGTGCCAGCAGCTCCGAGGGGGTAGCGGGGGAGCTGTTTTTT,CASSSEGVAGELFF,TRBJ2-2,.,.,TRBV7-2
TGTGCCAGCAGCGCTCGAAGTGGAGGGAACTATGGCTACACCTTC,CASSARSGGNYGYTF,TRBJ1-2,.,.,TRBV5-4
TGTGCCAGTAGTATGTGGATAGCGGGGGGGCAAACATACGAGCAGTACTTC,CASSMWIAGGQTYEQYF,TRBJ2-7,TRBD2,.,TRBV19
TGTGCCAGCAGCTACGGACTCCCCCCCCTCGAGCAGTACTTC,CASSYGLPPLEQYF,TRBJ2-7,.,.,TRBV5-4
TGTGCCAGCAGTTCGCCAGCGGGGGGGCACTACAATGAGCAGTTCTTC,CASSSPAGGHYNEQFF,TRBJ2-1,TRBD2,.,TRBV27
TGTGCCAGCAGTCCCCTAACAGGGTCTCAGCCCCAGCATTTT,CASSPLTGSQPQHF,TRBJ1-5,.,once,TRBV27
TGTGCCAGCAGTCCCCGTCGGGAACCTCAAGAGACCCAGTACTTC,CASSPRREPQETQYF,TRBJ2-5,.,.,TRBV6-5
TGCAGCGCGCGATCCGGGACAGAAACAGATACGCAGTATTTT,CSARSGTETDTQYF,TRBJ2-3,TRBD1,once,TRBV29-1
TGCGCCAGCAGCTTAGGGCCAGGGACCGGACTAGCGGGGGGGCCTAGCACAGATACGCAGTATTTT,CASSLGPGTGLAGGPSTDTQYF,TRBJ2-3,TRBD2,once,TRBV5-1
TGTGCCAGCAGTACCTACAGGGGGTGGATTGAATATAGCAATCAGCCCCAGCATTTT,CASSTYRGWIEYSNQPQHF,TRBJ1-5,TRBD1,once,TRBV28
TGTGCCAGCAGTTTACCGCCTCTGGGCTTTACCCCCCTCTCCTACGAGCAGTACTTC,CASSLPPLGFTPLSYEQYF,TRBJ2-7,.,.,TRBV28
TGTGCCAGCAGTTCCGATAGCTGGTCACCCCTCCACTTT,CASSSDSWSPLHF,TRBJ1-6,.,.,TRBV27
TGTGCCAGTAAGGAGACAGGGAGTGGACTACGCTATAGCACAGATACGCAGTATTTT,CASKETGSGLRYSTDTQYF,TRBJ2-3,.,.,TRBV19
TGTGCCAGCAGTCCCTACGGACTAGCGGGGGGCACCGGGGAGCTGTTTTTT,CASSPYGLAGGTGELFF,TRBJ2-2,TRBD2,.,TRBV27
TGTGCCAGCAGCTTAGCGGGGACAGGCCCCGAGCAGTACTTC,CASSLAGTGPEQYF,TRBJ2-7,TRBD1,few,TRBV7-9
TGTGCCAGTAGTATCGGGACAGGGGGAGCTAACTATGGCTACACCTTC,CASSIGTGGANYGYTF,TRBJ1-2,TRBD1,few,TRBV19
TGCAGCGTTGAGGGAGGGACAGGCGGAAAGCCCTACGAGCAGTACTTC,CSVEGGTGGKPYEQYF,TRBJ2-7,.,.,TRBV29-1
TGTGCCAGCAGCCAAGGGCCCCCACTAGCGGGGCCATCCTACGAGCAGTACTTC,CASSQGPPLAGPSYEQYF,TRBJ2-7,TRBD2,.,TRBV3-1/TRBV3-2
TGTGCCAGCAGCTTGGGCGGGGGGCCCTCTTGGGAAGATACGCAGTATTTT,CASSLGGGPSWEDTQYF,TRBJ2-3,TRBD2,.,TRBV5-4
TGTGCCAGTACCATGGGAGGGCAGGGCTCTGGGGCCAACGTCCTGACTTTC,CASTMGGQGSGANVLTF,TRBJ2-6,TRBD2,once,TRBV19
TGTGCCAGCAGGTACGCCGGGACAGCAACTAATGAAAAACTGTTTTTT,CASRYAGTATNEKLFF,TRBJ1-4,TRBD1,.,TRBV6-5
TGTGCCACGGGGGGACGGAAAGGGGCCAGCTCCTACGAGCAGTACTTC,CATGGRKGASSYEQYF,TRBJ2-7,.,.,TRBV15
TGTGCCAGCAGCCAAGATGATAGCCTAGGGGGCTATGAGCAGTTCTTC,CASSQDDSLGGYEQFF,TRBJ2-1,TRBD1,.,TRBV4-2
TGTGCCAGCAGCGGCGGAGCTAACTATGGCTACACCTTC,CASSGGANYGYTF,TRBJ1-2,.,.,TRBV6-4
TGCGCCAGCAGCTTCTCAACGGGAACCTCTGGAAACACCATATATTTT,CASSFSTGTSGNTIYF,TRBJ1-3,.,.,TRBV5-1
TGTGCCTGGAGTAGTATGGGGGCTGGCTCCTACGAGCAGTACTTC,CAWSSMGAGSYEQYF,TRBJ2-7,.,.,TRBV30
TGCAGCGTTGAGGGCGGCAGGGGATCCGAGACCCAGTACTTC,CSVEGGRGSETQYF,TRBJ2-5,.,.,TRBV29-1
TGTGCCACCAGTGTAGTCGGGGATGAGCAGTTCTTC,CATSVVGDEQFF,TRBJ2-1,.,.,TRBV24-1